This T cell receptor (beta chain) was profiled in a study of identical twins. Study-wide findings and caveats: Compared with models, monozygotic twins showed more out-of-frame TCR alpha sharing. Findings came from cross-sectional statistics, without long-term follow-up of donors.

Template switching supplied a universal primer site; unique molecular identifiers were carried on the cDNA. MiXCR, applied by TCRdb to the 5' RACE reads, yields one record per CDR3 protein. The sample lists about 220,000 distinct CDR3 sequences, roughly 7.5% occurring once. This clonotype was seen at least ten times. Its antigen remains unidentified. Germline V gene lookup returns CDR1 LGHNA and CDR2 YSLEER. The V end was cut by 0 bases, the J end by 13 bases, with 24 bases between. The CDR3 length is 16 residues. Everyone who donated was a healthy Caucasian. The same data also went into a second study, on yellow fever vaccine responses in identical twins.

The sequenced material came from memory (CD45RO+) T cells sorted from blood. The rearrangement links TRBV4-3 to TRBJ1-2, with D hard to call. This TCR was recovered from a woman aged 18-30 years in good health. The CDR3 loop is CASSQEVTDSLTGRTF. DNA of the CDR3: TGCGCCAGCAGCCAAGAGGTAACCGATAGTCTCACTGGGCGCACCTTC.